The rows below give T cell receptor beta chains drawn from one sample of a study of Ad26.COV2.S vaccination and SARS-CoV-2 variants. Assay used: immunoSEQ multiplex PCR; TCRdb lists only in-frame clones, some missing. The table lists about 400,000 clones, approximately 90% of them singletons, with 1.5% to 2% in the top ten. This specimen was peripheral blood, taken in a trial of Ad26.COV2.S vaccine versus placebo. All receptors derive from a person between 18 and 60 years old who received the Ad26.COV2.S COVID-19 vaccine or a placebo. Both conserved end residues are part of each CDR3. A D gene is named only where the DNA matches it firmly. Clone size is given for some rows only: seen once, a few or many times, or a class if the clone is expanded.

TRBJ2-3 TRBV4-1 . . CASSSPTNTQYF TGCGCCAGCTCCTCACCCACAAATACGCAGTATTTT
TRBJ2-1 TRBV20-1 . . CSARESGEQFF TGCAGTGCTAGAGAGTCTGGGGAGCAGTTCTTC
TRBJ2-7 TRBV5-1 . . CASSTGTPTYEQYF TGCGCCAGCAGCACCGGGACACCCACCTACGAGCAGTACTTC
TRBJ2-1 TRBV9 TRBD2 . CASSTRTSGVYNEQFF TGTGCCAGCAGCACCCGAACTAGCGGGGTATACAATGAGCAGTTCTTC
TRBJ2-5 TRBV7-2 TRBD2 . CASSYLAGRTQYF TGTGCCAGCAGCTACCTAGCGGGGCGGACCCAGTACTTC
TRBJ1-1 TRBV6-5 . . CASRRQDGNTEAFF TGTGCCAGCAGGAGACAGGATGGGAACACTGAAGCTTTCTTT
TRBJ2-3 TRBV24-1 TRBD1 . CATSAGTGPTDTQYF TGTGCCACCAGTGCCGGGACAGGGCCCACAGATACGCAGTATTTT
TRBJ1-2 TRBV3-1/TRBV3-2 . . CASSQGGGVWIYGYTF TGTGCCAGCAGCCAAGGTGGGGGGGTATGGATCTATGGCTACACCTTC
TRBJ1-3 TRBV5-1 . . CASSPGGAFSGNTIYF TGCGCCAGCAGCCCCGGAGGGGCTTTCTCTGGAAACACCATATATTTT
TRBJ1-5 TRBV10-3 . . CAISESAGQPQHF TGTGCCATCAGTGAGTCTGCCGGGCAGCCCCAGCATTTT
TRBJ1-2 TRBV5-4 TRBD1 . CASSTITGEGGYTF TGTGCCAGCAGCACAATCACAGGGGAAGGAGGCTACACCTTC
TRBJ1-1 TRBV7-2 . . CASSLRLGANTEAFF TGTGCCAGCAGCTTAAGGTTAGGTGCGAACACTGAAGCTTTCTTT
TRBJ2-4 TRBV11-2 . . CASSSSLTGPDIQYF TGTGCCAGCAGCTCCAGCTTGACCGGCCCGGACATTCAGTACTTC
TRBJ2-1 TRBV28 . once CASTTNPPTLFF TGTGCCAGCACCACCAATCCCCCCACACTGTTCTTC
TRBJ1-6 TRBV5-4 . few CASSLAGQIGDRITLHF TGTGCCAGCAGCTTGGCCGGTCAAATTGGAGATAGGATAACCCTCCACTTT
TRBJ2-3 TRBV7-6 TRBD1 . CASSANRGLDTDTQYF TGTGCCAGCAGCGCCAACAGGGGATTAGACACAGATACGCAGTATTTT
TRBJ1-2 TRBV19 TRBD1 . CASSDSRRGLNYGYTF TGTGCCAGTAGTGATTCCCGCAGGGGGCTTAACTATGGCTACACCTTC
TRBJ2-5 TRBV7-9 . . CASSFGYRVQETQYF TGTGCCAGCAGCTTTGGATACAGGGTCCAAGAGACCCAGTACTTC